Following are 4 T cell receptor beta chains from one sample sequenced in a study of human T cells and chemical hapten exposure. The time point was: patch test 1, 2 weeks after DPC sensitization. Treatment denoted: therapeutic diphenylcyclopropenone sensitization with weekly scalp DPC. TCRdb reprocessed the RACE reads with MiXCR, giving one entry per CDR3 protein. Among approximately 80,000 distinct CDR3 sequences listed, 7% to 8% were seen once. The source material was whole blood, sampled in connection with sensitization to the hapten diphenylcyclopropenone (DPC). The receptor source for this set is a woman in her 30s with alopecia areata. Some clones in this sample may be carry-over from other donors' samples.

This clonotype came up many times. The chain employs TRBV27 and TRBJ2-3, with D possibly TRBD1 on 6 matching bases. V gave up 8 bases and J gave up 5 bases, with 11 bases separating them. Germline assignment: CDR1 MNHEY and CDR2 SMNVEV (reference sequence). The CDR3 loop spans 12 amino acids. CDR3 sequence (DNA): TGTGCCAGCCGTAAACAGGGAGATACGCAGTATTTT. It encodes CASRKQGDTQYF.

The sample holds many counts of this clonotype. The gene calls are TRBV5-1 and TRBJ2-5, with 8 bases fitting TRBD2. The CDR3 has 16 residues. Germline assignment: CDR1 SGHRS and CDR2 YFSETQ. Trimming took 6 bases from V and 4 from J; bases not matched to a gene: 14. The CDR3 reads CASTDNPAGAGETQYF. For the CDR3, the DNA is TGCGCCAGCACCGATAACCCAGCGGGGGCTGGAGAGACCCAGTACTTC.

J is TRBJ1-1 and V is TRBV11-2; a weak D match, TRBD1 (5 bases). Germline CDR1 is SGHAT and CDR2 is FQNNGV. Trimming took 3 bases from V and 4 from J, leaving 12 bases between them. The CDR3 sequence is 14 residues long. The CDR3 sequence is CASSFEGLGTEAFF. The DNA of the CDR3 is TGTGCCAGCAGCTTTGAGGGGTTGGGCACTGAAGCTTTCTTT.

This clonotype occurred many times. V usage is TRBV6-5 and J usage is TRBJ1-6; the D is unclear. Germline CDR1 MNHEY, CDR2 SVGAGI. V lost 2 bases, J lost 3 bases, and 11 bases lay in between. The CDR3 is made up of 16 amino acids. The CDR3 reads CASSYNPLGYNSPLHF. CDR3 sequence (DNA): TGTGCCAGCAGTTACAACCCCTTGGGCTATAATTCACCCCTCCACTTT.